The rows below give T cell receptor beta chains drawn from one sample of a study of early T cells in non-severe SARS-CoV-2 infection. MiXCR was run by TCRdb on the 5' RACE reads, yielding one entry per CDR3 protein. The table records 71,000 or so distinct CDR3 sequences, around 13% of them present only once. The source material was whole blood. These receptors were taken from an adult who was a healthcare worker with PCR-confirmed SARS-CoV-2 infection or an uninfected control (not recorded which). CDR3s include the opening cysteine and the closing phenylalanine or tryptophan. The D gene is left open where the match is weak. Size is stated for part of the rows, as once, few or many counts, or as a class when the clone is expanded.

j_call: TRBJ2-7
d_call: -
v_call: TRBV5-1
clone_size: few
cdr3_aa: CTSSLAGSSYEQYF
cdr3_nt: TGCACCAGCAGCTTGGCGGGGTCGTCCTACGAGCAGTACTTC

j_call: TRBJ1-1
d_call: -
v_call: TRBV3-1
clone_size: many
cdr3_aa: CASSQSSGTAAFF
cdr3_nt: TGTGCCAGCAGCCAGAGCTCCGGGACGGCAGCTTTCTTT

j_call: TRBJ1-4
d_call: -
v_call: TRBV27
clone_size: many
cdr3_aa: CASSWGGSGGAKLFF
cdr3_nt: TGTGCCAGCAGTTGGGGCGGATCCGGGGGGGCTAAACTGTTTTTT

j_call: TRBJ2-3
d_call: -
v_call: TRBV10-3
clone_size: -
cdr3_aa: CAISDADTQYF
cdr3_nt: TGTGCCATCAGTGATGCAGATACGCAGTATTTT

j_call: TRBJ2-1
d_call: -
v_call: TRBV12-5
clone_size: -
cdr3_aa: CASGYTPSNRLLAGREFYNEQFF
cdr3_nt: TGTGCTAGTGGTTATACACCCTCAAATCGGCTTCTGGCTGGCCGGGAATTCTACAATGAGCAGTTCTTC

j_call: TRBJ1-4
d_call: -
v_call: TRBV12-3/TRBV12-4
clone_size: once
cdr3_aa: CASRGGGTNEKLFF
cdr3_nt: TGTGCCAGCAGGGGAGGGGGGACTAATGAAAAACTGTTTTTT

j_call: TRBJ2-2
d_call: -
v_call: TRBV6-2/TRBV6-3
clone_size: many
cdr3_aa: CASSSGGLFGELFF
cdr3_nt: TGTGCCAGCAGTTCAGGCGGGCTGTTCGGGGAGCTGTTTTTT

j_call: TRBJ2-3
d_call: -
v_call: TRBV14
clone_size: many
cdr3_aa: CASSQTGGIVDTQYF
cdr3_nt: TGTGCCAGCAGCCAAACTGGGGGCATCGTAGATACGCAGTATTTT

j_call: TRBJ1-1
d_call: TRBD1
v_call: TRBV29-1
clone_size: -
cdr3_aa: CSVAPVGGQFSEAFF
cdr3_nt: TGCAGCGTCGCCCCTGTAGGGGGCCAATTCTCTGAAGCTTTCTTT

j_call: TRBJ2-3
d_call: -
v_call: TRBV7-9
clone_size: few
cdr3_aa: CASSLEAVPDTQYF
cdr3_nt: TGTGCCAGCAGCTTAGAAGCGGTCCCGGATACGCAGTATTTT

j_call: TRBJ1-1
d_call: -
v_call: TRBV12-3/TRBV12-4
clone_size: -
cdr3_aa: CASSRTGGTEAFF
cdr3_nt: TGTGCCAGCAGCCGGACCGGGGGAACTGAAGCTTTCTTT

j_call: TRBJ2-5
d_call: TRBD2
v_call: TRBV5-1
clone_size: -
cdr3_aa: CASSLGPSGAQETQYF
cdr3_nt: TGCGCCAGCAGCTTGGGTCCTAGCGGGGCTCAAGAGACCCAGTACTTC

j_call: TRBJ2-7
d_call: -
v_call: TRBV19
clone_size: few
cdr3_aa: CASSIRPPYEQYF
cdr3_nt: TGTGCCAGTAGTATACGACCACCCTACGAGCAGTACTTC

j_call: TRBJ2-7
d_call: -
v_call: TRBV28
clone_size: -
cdr3_aa: CASSSGHRWEQYF
cdr3_nt: TGTGCCAGCAGCTCGGGACACCGCTGGGAGCAGTACTTC

j_call: TRBJ2-3
d_call: TRBD1
v_call: TRBV6-2/TRBV6-3
clone_size: once
cdr3_aa: CASSYSTGASTDTQYF
cdr3_nt: TGTGCCAGCAGTTACTCGACAGGGGCGAGCACAGATACGCAGTATTTT

j_call: TRBJ1-1
d_call: -
v_call: TRBV28
clone_size: few
cdr3_aa: CASFGMNTEAFF
cdr3_nt: TGTGCCAGTTTTGGTATGAACACTGAAGCTTTCTTT

j_call: TRBJ1-4
d_call: -
v_call: TRBV12-3/TRBV12-4
clone_size: -
cdr3_aa: CASSFGQNEKLFF
cdr3_nt: TGTGCCAGCAGTTTCGGGCAGAATGAAAAACTGTTTTTT

j_call: TRBJ2-7
d_call: TRBD1
v_call: TRBV28
clone_size: -
cdr3_aa: CASSSTDRNEQYF
cdr3_nt: TGTGCCAGCAGTTCCACGGACAGGAACGAGCAGTACTTC

j_call: TRBJ2-3
d_call: -
v_call: TRBV6-2/TRBV6-3
clone_size: -
cdr3_aa: CASRSDTDTQYF
cdr3_nt: TGTGCCAGCAGATCCGACACAGATACGCAGTATTTT

j_call: TRBJ1-5
d_call: -
v_call: TRBV4-2
clone_size: few
cdr3_aa: CASSQEGGGFNQPQHF
cdr3_nt: TGTGCCAGCAGCCAAGAAGGGGGGGGCTTCAATCAGCCCCAGCATTTT

j_call: TRBJ1-1
d_call: TRBD1
v_call: TRBV16
clone_size: few
cdr3_aa: CASSPRTGDTEAFF
cdr3_nt: TGTGCCAGCAGCCCACGGACAGGGGATACTGAAGCTTTCTTT

j_call: TRBJ1-2
d_call: -
v_call: TRBV30
clone_size: -
cdr3_aa: CASNRETYGYTF
cdr3_nt: TGTGCCTCCAACAGGGAAACGTATGGCTACACCTTC

j_call: TRBJ2-1
d_call: TRBD2
v_call: TRBV6-2/TRBV6-3
clone_size: many
cdr3_aa: CASSPIAGGHNEQFF
cdr3_nt: TGTGCCAGCTCACCTATAGCGGGGGGGCATAATGAGCAGTTCTTC

j_call: TRBJ2-3
d_call: -
v_call: TRBV7-2
clone_size: many
cdr3_aa: CASSLAGPWEQYF
cdr3_nt: TGTGCCAGCAGCTTAGCGGGGCCGTGGGAGCAGTATTTT

j_call: TRBJ2-2
d_call: -
v_call: TRBV29-1
clone_size: few
cdr3_aa: CSVGNGGELFF
cdr3_nt: TGCAGCGTTGGTAACGGCGGGGAGCTGTTTTTT

j_call: TRBJ2-4
d_call: TRBD2
v_call: TRBV19
clone_size: -
cdr3_aa: CASRLAGNPLAKNIQYF
cdr3_nt: TGTGCCAGTAGGTTAGCGGGTAACCCCCTAGCCAAAAACATTCAGTACTTC

j_call: TRBJ2-2
d_call: -
v_call: TRBV5-1
clone_size: many
cdr3_aa: CASSSSPLESGELFF
cdr3_nt: TGCGCCAGCAGCAGTAGCCCCCTTGAATCCGGGGAGCTGTTTTTT

j_call: TRBJ2-7
d_call: -
v_call: TRBV6-2/TRBV6-3
clone_size: -
cdr3_aa: CASSRTEVLSEQYF
cdr3_nt: TGTGCCAGCAGTAGGACAGAGGTCTTGAGCGAGCAGTACTTC

j_call: TRBJ2-2
d_call: TRBD2
v_call: TRBV7-3
clone_size: -
cdr3_aa: CASSRDYNTGELFF
cdr3_nt: TGTGCCAGCAGCCGGGACTACAACACCGGGGAGCTGTTTTTT

j_call: TRBJ1-1
d_call: -
v_call: TRBV6-5
clone_size: many
cdr3_aa: CASSYSNAASNTEAFF
cdr3_nt: TGTGCCAGCAGTTACTCGAACGCAGCTTCGAACACTGAAGCTTTCTTT